This TCR beta chain emerged from a study of patients and donors after allogeneic stem cell transplantation. TCRdb independently ran MiXCR on the RT-PCR reads; one entry per CDR3 protein. The sample consists of approximately 200,000 distinct CDR3 sequences, around 41% of them appearing once. Germline CDR1 reads SGHDN; CDR2 reads FVKESK. The CDR3 is 17 residues long. V was clipped by 4 bases and J by 4 bases; unmatched bases: 11. The chain uses TRBV14 and TRBJ2-5; TRBD2 matches 11 bases. This clonotype was sampled from a human donor who was either an allogeneic HSCT recipient or a stem cell or donor lymphocyte infusion donor (not recorded which). It is not recorded whose cells these are; they may come from a transplant donor. Sequenced sample: blood, either unsorted or a sorted T cell fraction (not recorded which). The CDR3: CASSLLAGGISGETQYF. As DNA, the CDR3 is TGTGCCAGCAGCCTCCTAGCGGGGGGAATATCGGGAGAGACCCAGTACTTC.